This paragraph reports one TCR beta chain. Its recognized antigen is unknown. The input lacks base qualities; no much larger clone sits a single base away. Another Seattle source contributed samples from volunteer blood donors who had recovered from COVID-19. Collaborating institutions collected whole blood in K2EDTA tubes following their own protocols. For TCRbeta analysis, collaborator samples were shipped as frozen whole blood, as isolated PBMCs, or as DNA extracted from either sample type. Trimmed from V: 8 bases; trimmed from J: 8 bases; junction bases lacking a gene match: 6. The CDR3 covers 13 residues, taking in both the cysteine and the phenylalanine. The only DNA kept is the CDR3, 39 bases in frame from the first base. Reading the germline V gene gives CDR1 SGHRS and CDR2 YFSETQ. These data are taken from a study of blood T cell repertoires in COVID-19 (dated by TCRdb to 2020 to 2021). Regarding the study in general: The collaborator samples originated in the United States, Italy and Spain and spanned the acute and convalescent phases of COVID-19. The repertoires were released in a freely available public database meant as a resource for research on the immune response to SARS-CoV-2. A de-identified subject ID, COVID-19 status, age in years and sex were almost always included in the sample metadata. Where available, HLA class I and class II types were taken from metadata supplied by the sample provider and were not determined by assay-based typing. The material from the prospective study consisted of cDNA or gDNA derived from T cells, B-cell-depleted T cells, or PBMCs. Deeply sampled blood TCRbeta repertoires from subjects exposed to, actively infected with, or recovered from COVID-19 were included in the dataset. Samples were obtained from the ongoing ImmuneRACE study (first 160 participants) and from 950 to 1,500 subjects provided by 6 global collaborators.

On the study overall, not on this receptor specifically: The quantity of clinical and demographic metadata differed by source and by participant and was supplied without curation.

TCRbeta CDR3 regions were amplified from genomic DNA by means of the immunoSEQ Assay, a bias-controlled multiplex PCR. The original methods were these. Within the assay, amplification of reference gene primers was used to estimate how many nucleated cells each sample contained. To quantify the absolute abundance of each unique TCRbeta CDR3 rearrangement, sequence reads were collapsed and filtered. For each sample, productive Simpson clonality was calculated as the square root of Simpson's diversity index over productive rearrangements. In TCRdb, the immuneACCESS table is reduced to in-frame sequences with V and J assigned. These tables do not hold every clone; where another copy was compared, an unresolved V gene accounts for under half, and the others remain unexplained. That table is the source of V, J and clone size, and D and trimming were worked out from the DNA. For this sample the table gives some 200,000 clones, of which 84% were detected only once. The biggest ten clones account for 3% to 3.5% of the sample.

Material for sequencing was peripheral blood. The origin of this receptor is a woman in her thirties who had recovered from COVID-19. The chain joins TRBV5-1 to TRBJ1-6, with 8 bases in between that match TRBD1. The encoded CDR3 is CASGQGRDSPLHF. The nucleotides read TGCGCCAGTGGACAGGGAAGGGATTCACCCCTCCACTTT.